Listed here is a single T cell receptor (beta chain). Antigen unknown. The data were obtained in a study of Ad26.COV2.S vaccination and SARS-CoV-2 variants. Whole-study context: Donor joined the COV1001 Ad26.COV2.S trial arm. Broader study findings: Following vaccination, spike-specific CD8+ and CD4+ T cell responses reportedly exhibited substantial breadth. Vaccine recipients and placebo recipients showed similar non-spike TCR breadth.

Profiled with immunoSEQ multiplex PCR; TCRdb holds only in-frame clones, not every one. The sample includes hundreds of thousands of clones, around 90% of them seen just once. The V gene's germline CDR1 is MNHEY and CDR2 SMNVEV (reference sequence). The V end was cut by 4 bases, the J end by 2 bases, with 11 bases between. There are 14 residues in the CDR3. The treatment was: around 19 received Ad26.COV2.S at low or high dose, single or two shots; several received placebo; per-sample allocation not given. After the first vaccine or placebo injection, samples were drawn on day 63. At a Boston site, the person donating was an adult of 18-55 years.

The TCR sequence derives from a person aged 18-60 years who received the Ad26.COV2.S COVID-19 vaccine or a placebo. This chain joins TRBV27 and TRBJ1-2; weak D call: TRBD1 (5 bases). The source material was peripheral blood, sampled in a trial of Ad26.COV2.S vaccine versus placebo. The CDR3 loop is CASSSLGENYGYTF. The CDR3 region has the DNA TGTGCCAGCAGTTCGTTGGGGGAAAACTATGGCTACACCTTC.